The 18 T cell receptor beta chains below come from one sample, sequenced in a study of T cell responses to AZD1222 COVID-19 vaccine. The protocol was immunoSEQ multiplex PCR, while the TCRdb copy is restricted to in-frame clones and leaves out a portion. Of some 170,000 clones listed, roughly 92% are singletons. Material: peripheral blood, obtained on day 0 of AZD1222 vaccination. The source is an adult in good health.

The chain joins TRBV18 to TRBJ2-7; D unclear. Germline V gene data show CDR1 as KGHSH and CDR2 as LQKENI. This CDR3 has 14 amino acids. V lost 3 bases and J lost 0, with 9 bases in between. CDR3 in amino acids: CASSPGSNSYEQYF. The DNA of the CDR3 is TGTGCCAGCTCACCGGGGTCGAACTCCTACGAGCAGTACTTC.

V is TRBV5-1 and J is TRBJ2-5; D remains ambiguous. CDR1 and CDR2 from the germline V gene are SGHRS and YFSETQ. The CDR3 spans 12 residues. With 3 bases removed from V and 5 bases from J, the gap between germline ends came to 8 bases. CDR3 sequence reads: CASSWNSETQYF. CDR3 nucleotide sequence: TGCGCCAGCAGCTGGAATAGTGAGACCCAGTACTTC.

This rearrangement joins TRBV6-1 to TRBJ2-3, with D perhaps being TRBD1 or TRBD2 (5 bases each). The CDR3 extends over 14 amino acids. CDR1 is MNHNS, CDR2 SASEGT, per germline. The V and J ends lost 1 base and 4 bases respectively, with 9 bases between them. CDR3 loop: CASSEVTGPDTQYF. CDR3 nucleotide sequence: TGTGCCAGCAGTGAAGTAACGGGGCCAGATACGCAGTATTTT.

This clone was seen more than once but under ten times. V and J are TRBV6-2 or TRBV6-3 and TRBJ1-5, with D hard to call. The V gene lost 4 bases and the J gene lost 4 bases, with 23 bases spanning the gap. The CDR3 is made up of 18 amino acids. Germline V gene sequence: CDR1 MNHEY, CDR2 SVGEGT. CDR3 amino acids: CASSFHRGESRTNQPQHF. Here the CDR3 DNA reads TGTGCCAGCAGTTTCCACCGCGGGGAGAGCCGGACGAATCAGCCCCAGCATTTT.

In DNA form, the CDR3 reads TGTGCCAGCCGGACAGGGGAGCTCAATCAGCCCCAGCATTTT. Translation gives CASRTGELNQPQHF. This sequence joins TRBV6-5 and TRBJ1-5, with 9 nucleotides matching TRBD1. Trimming at V came to 8 bases and at J to 3 bases, leaving 5 bases not matched to a gene. Germline-derived CDR1 and CDR2 are MNHEY and SVGAGI. The CDR3 has 14 amino acids.

V usage is TRBV6-2 or TRBV6-3 and J usage is TRBJ2-1; unclear D gene. The CDR3 covers 13 residues. V was trimmed by 2 bases and J by 9 bases, leaving 11 bases between them. The V gene's germline CDR1 is MNHEY and CDR2 SVGEGT. CDR3: CASSYTDQSEQFF. CDR3 bases: TGTGCCAGCAGTTACACTGATCAAAGTGAGCAGTTCTTC.

The chain couples TRBV5-6 to TRBJ2-7; D remains unclear. Per germline, CDR1 SGHDT and CDR2 YYEEEE. The germline V and J ends were trimmed by 7 bases and 4 bases, with 6 bases remaining between them. The CDR3 contains 10 residues. The chain's CDR3 is CASGTYEQYF. The CDR3 nucleotides read TGTGCCAGCGGTACTTACGAGCAGTACTTC.

Remarks on this clone: One junction end disagrees with the germline gene, perhaps due to a read error. The chain couples TRBV4-1 to TRBJ1-5, with D hard to call. This CDR3 has 15 residues. Per germline, CDR1 MGHRA and CDR2 YSYEKL. CDR3 coding DNA: TGCGCCAGCAGCCAAGATGAGGGTCTCGGATCAGCCCAGAATTTT. This translates into CASSQDEGLGSAQNF.

This clone was counted only a few times. J is TRBJ1-2 and V is TRBV18; D perhaps matches TRBD1 (6 bases). There are 13 residues in the CDR3. Germline loops: CDR1 KGHSH, CDR2 LQKENI. Trimming shortened V by 6 bases and J by 3 bases, and 11 bases separated the two germline ends. The CDR3 loop is CASSQGSDYGYTF. CDR3 in DNA: TGTGCCAGCTCTCAGGGGTCCGACTATGGCTACACCTTC.

The chain is built from TRBV4-1 and TRBJ2-2, with D tentatively TRBD1 or TRBD2 (5 bases each). CDR1 MGHRA and CDR2 YSYEKL come from the germline V gene. This CDR3 has 14 amino acids. Between the trimmed V and J ends, which lost 2 bases and 7 bases, there was a span of 11 bases. The CDR3 loop reads CASSQKGSIGELFF. The CDR3 nucleotides read TGCGCCAGCAGCCAAAAGGGGAGCATCGGGGAGCTGTTTTTT.

V usage is TRBV30 and J usage is TRBJ2-2; the D is unclear. The CDR3 extends over 12 amino acids. Germline V lookup: CDR1 GTSNPN, CDR2 SVGIG (reference sequence). Trimming removed 4 bases from V and 2 bases from J, with 5 bases in between. The CDR3 nucleotides read TGTGCCTGGACCCCCAACACCGGGGAGCTGTTTTTT. The encoded protein is CAWTPNTGELFF.

The chain couples TRBV5-4 to TRBJ1-1; D is uncertain. V lost 0 bases and J 3 bases, leaving 6 bases between the germline ends. Germline V gene sequence: CDR1 SGHNT, CDR2 YYREEE (reference sequence). This CDR3 region has 13 residues. The CDR3 reads CASSLALDTEAFF. For the CDR3, the DNA is TGTGCCAGCAGCTTGGCGCTTGACACTGAAGCTTTCTTT.

The chain uses TRBV3-1 (or the pseudogene TRBV3-2) and TRBJ2-1; 8 nucleotides agree with TRBD2. CDR1 and CDR2 from the germline V gene are LGHDT and YNNKEL (reference sequence). With V trimmed by 5 bases and J by 3 bases, 6 bases remained unmatched. There are 15 residues in the CDR3. DNA for the CDR3: TGTGCCAGCAGCTCCTTAGCGGGGAGCTACAATGAGCAGTTCTTC. Protein product: CASSSLAGSYNEQFF.

The chain couples TRBV2 to TRBJ2-3, with D possibly being TRBD2 (5 bases). The CDR3 covers 16 residues. Germline V CDR1 and CDR2: SNHLY, FYNNEI. V shed 4 bases and J shed 2 bases, with 16 bases lying between them. CDR3 loop: CASSGARQRHTDTQYF. DNA for the CDR3: TGTGCCAGCAGTGGGGCTCGTCAGCGGCACACAGATACGCAGTATTTT.

This chain uses TRBV12-3 or TRBV12-4 with TRBJ1-1; possible D gene TRBD1, 5 bases. This CDR3 comprises 12 residues. The ends were cut back, 7 bases at V and 13 bases at J, with 19 bases in the middle. CDR3 sequence: CASKAPQGGGFF. The CDR3, as DNA: TGTGCCAGCAAGGCCCCCCAGGGTGGGGGTTTCTTT.

CDR3 DNA sequence: TGTGCCAGTAGTGTTGAAGGGACAGCGCGGGATTTAACCTACGAGCAGTACTTC. It codes for CASSVEGTARDLTYEQYF. This chain links TRBV19 with TRBJ2-7; tentative D call: TRBD1 (7 bases). The CDR3 totals 18 residues. V lost 5 bases and J lost 2, with 25 bases in between. Per germline, CDR1 LNHDA and CDR2 SQIVND (reference sequence).

V is TRBV5-4 and J is TRBJ2-1; TRBD2 matches at 12 bases. CDR3 length: 15 residues. J was trimmed by 7 bases and V by 4 bases; bases with no gene match: 6. The V gene's germline CDR1 is SGHNT and CDR2 YYREEE (reference sequence). The CDR3 sequence is CASSRTSGRFNEQFF. CDR3 coding DNA: TGTGCCAGCAGCCGTACTAGCGGGAGGTTTAATGAGCAGTTCTTC.

CDR3 sequence (DNA): TGTGCCTGGAGTCTCACTAACTATGGCTACACCTTC. It is translated as CAWSLTNYGYTF. The chain uses TRBV30 and TRBJ1-2; D unclear. The CDR3 loop spans 12 amino acids. Trimming cost V 2 bases and J 0 bases, with 4 bases left between them. From germline, CDR1 is GTSNPN and CDR2 SVGIG (reference sequence). The variable domain in full, completed from reference TRBV30 and TRBJ1-2, reads SQTIHQWPATLVQPVGSPLSLECTVEGTSNPNLYWYRQAAGRGLQLLFYSVGIGQISSEVPQNLSASRPQDRQFILSSKKLLLSDSGFYLCAWSLTNYGYTFGSGTRLTVV.